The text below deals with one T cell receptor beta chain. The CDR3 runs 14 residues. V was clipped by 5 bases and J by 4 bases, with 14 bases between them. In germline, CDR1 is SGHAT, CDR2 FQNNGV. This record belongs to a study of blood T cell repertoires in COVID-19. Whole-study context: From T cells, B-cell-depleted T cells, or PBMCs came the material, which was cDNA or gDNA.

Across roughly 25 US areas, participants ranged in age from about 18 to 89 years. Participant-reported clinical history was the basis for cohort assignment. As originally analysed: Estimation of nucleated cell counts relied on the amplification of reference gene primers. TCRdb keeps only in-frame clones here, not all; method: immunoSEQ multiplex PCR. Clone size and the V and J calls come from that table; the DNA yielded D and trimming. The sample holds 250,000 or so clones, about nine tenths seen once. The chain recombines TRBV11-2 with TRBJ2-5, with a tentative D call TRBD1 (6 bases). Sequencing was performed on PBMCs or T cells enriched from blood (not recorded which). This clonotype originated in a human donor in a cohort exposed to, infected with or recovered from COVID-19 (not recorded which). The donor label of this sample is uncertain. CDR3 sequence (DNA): TGTGCCAGCAGCAGCAGGGGTGAAGGAGAGACCCAGTACTTC. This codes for CASSSRGEGETQYF.